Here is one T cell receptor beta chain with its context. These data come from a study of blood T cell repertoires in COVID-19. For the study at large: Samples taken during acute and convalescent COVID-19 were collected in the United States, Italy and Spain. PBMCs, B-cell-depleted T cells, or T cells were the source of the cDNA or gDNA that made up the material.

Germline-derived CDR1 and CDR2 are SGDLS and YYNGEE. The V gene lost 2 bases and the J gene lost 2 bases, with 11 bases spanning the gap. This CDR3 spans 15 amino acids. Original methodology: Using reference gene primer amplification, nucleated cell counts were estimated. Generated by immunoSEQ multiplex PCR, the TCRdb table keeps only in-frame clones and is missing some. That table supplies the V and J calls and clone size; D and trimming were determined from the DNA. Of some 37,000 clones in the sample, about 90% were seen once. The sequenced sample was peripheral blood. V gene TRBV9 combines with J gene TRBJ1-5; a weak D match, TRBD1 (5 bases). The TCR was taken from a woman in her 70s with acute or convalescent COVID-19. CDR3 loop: CASSVGGGGNQPQHF. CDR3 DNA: TGTGCCAGCAGCGTGGGGGGAGGTGGCAATCAGCCCCAGCATTTT.